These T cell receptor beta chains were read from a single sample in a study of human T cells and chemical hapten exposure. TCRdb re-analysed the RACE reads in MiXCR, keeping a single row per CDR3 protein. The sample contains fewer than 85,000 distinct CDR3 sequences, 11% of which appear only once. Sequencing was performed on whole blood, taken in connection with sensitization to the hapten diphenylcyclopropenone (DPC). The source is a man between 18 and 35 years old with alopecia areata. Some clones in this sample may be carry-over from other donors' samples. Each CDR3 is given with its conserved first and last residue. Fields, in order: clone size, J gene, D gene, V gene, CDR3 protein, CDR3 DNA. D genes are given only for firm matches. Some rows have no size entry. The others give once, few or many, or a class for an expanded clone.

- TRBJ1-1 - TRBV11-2 CASSLAGWYAGTEAFF TGTGCCAGCAGCCTAGCAGGGTGGTATGCCGGCACTGAAGCTTTCTTT
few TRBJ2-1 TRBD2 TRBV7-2 CASRPTSGSYNEQFF TGTGCCAGCAGGCCTACTAGCGGCTCCTACAATGAGCAGTTCTTC
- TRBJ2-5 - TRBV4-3 CASSQEATPKETQYF TGCGCCAGCAGCCAAGAAGCCACTCCCAAAGAGACCCAGTACTTC
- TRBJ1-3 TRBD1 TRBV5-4 CASSHDRAPGNTIYF TGTGCCAGCAGCCATGACAGGGCACCTGGAAACACCATATATTTT
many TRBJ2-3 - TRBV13 CASSLEGATPGGTDTQYF TGTGCCAGCAGCTTAGAGGGTGCCACCCCGGGGGGCACAGATACGCAGTATTTT
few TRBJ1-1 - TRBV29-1 CSVAITVNTEAFF TGCAGCGTTGCAATTACAGTGAACACTGAAGCTTTCTTT
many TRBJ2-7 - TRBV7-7 CASSLDPDNYEQYF TGTGCCAGCAGCCTAGACCCTGACAACTACGAGCAGTACTTC
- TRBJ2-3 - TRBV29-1 CSVATGDTQYF TGCAGCGTTGCGACGGGAGATACGCAGTATTTT
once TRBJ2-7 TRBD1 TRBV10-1 CASSEQRQGALKYF TGCGCCAGCAGTGAACAGAGACAGGGGGCCTTAAAGTACTTC
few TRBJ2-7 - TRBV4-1 CASSQERGNSYEQYF TGCGCCAGCAGCCAAGAACGAGGGAACTCCTACGAGCAGTACTTC
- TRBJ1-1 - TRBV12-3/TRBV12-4 CASSLSPMRTAAPEAFF TGTGCCAGCAGTTTAAGCCCCATGAGAACTGCGGCGCCTGAAGCTTTCTTT
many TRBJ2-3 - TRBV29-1 CSVTGPLTSTDTQYF TGCAGCGTCACAGGACCCCTAACGAGCACAGATACGCAGTATTTT
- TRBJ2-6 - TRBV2 CASKSSGANVLTF TGTGCCAGCAAAAGCTCTGGGGCCAACGTCCTGACTTTC
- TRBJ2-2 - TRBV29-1 CSVGQVNTGELFF TGCAGCGTTGGACAGGTTAACACCGGGGAGCTGTTTTTT
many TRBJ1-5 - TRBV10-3 CAISGGDSNQPQHF TGTGCCATCAGTGGAGGAGATAGCAATCAGCCCCAGCATTTT
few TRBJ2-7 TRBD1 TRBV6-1 CASHRDRASSYEQYF TGTGCCAGTCACCGGGACAGGGCCAGCTCCTACGAGCAGTACTTC
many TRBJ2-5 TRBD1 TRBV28 CASSPAGTGQETQYF TGTGCCAGCAGTCCCGCCGGGACAGGTCAAGAGACCCAGTACTTC
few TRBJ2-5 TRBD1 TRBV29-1 CSVVRQGAKTQYF TGCAGCGTTGTAAGGCAGGGGGCCAAGACCCAGTACTTC
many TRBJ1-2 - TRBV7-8 CASSLVAGTKPYGYTF TGTGCCAGCAGCTTAGTGGCAGGGACCAAACCCTATGGCTACACCTTC
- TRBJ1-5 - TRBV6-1 CASSETRGPSGRIRGNQPQHF TGTGCCAGCAGTGAAACCCGGGGCCCCTCAGGGAGGATAAGGGGCAATCAGCCCCAGCATTTT
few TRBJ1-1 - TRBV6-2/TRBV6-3 CASCQYWGDTEAFF TGTGCCAGCTGCCAATATTGGGGGGACACTGAAGCTTTCTTT
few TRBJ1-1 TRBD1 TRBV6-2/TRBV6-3 CASRKTGGTEAFF TGTGCCAGCAGAAAGACAGGGGGAACTGAAGCTTTCTTT
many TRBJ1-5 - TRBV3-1 CASAPGDHQPQHF TGTGCCAGCGCGCCGGGGGACCATCAGCCCCAGCATTTT